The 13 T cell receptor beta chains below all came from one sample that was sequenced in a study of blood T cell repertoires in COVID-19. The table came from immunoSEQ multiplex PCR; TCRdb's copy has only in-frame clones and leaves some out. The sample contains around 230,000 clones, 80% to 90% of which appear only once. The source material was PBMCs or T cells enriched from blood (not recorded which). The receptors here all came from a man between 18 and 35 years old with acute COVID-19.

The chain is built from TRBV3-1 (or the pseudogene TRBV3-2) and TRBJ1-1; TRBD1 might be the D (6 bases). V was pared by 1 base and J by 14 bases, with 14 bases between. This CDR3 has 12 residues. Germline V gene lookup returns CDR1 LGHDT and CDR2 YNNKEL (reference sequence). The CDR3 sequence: CASSQADSLEFF. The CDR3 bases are TGTGCCAGCAGCCAAGCGGACAGTCTTGAGTTCTTT.

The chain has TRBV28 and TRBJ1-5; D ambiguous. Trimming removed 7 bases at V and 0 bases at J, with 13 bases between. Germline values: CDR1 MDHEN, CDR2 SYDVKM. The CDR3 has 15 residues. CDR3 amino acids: CASNSQSYSNQPQHF. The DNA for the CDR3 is TGTGCCAGCAACTCTCAATCTTATAGCAATCAGCCCCAGCATTTT.

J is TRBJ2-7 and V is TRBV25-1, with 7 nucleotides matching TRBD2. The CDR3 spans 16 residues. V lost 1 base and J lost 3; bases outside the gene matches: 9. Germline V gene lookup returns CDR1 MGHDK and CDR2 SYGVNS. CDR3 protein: CASSESGGSPGYEQYF. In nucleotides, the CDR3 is TGTGCCAGCAGTGAATCAGGCGGGAGCCCTGGCTACGAGCAGTACTTC.

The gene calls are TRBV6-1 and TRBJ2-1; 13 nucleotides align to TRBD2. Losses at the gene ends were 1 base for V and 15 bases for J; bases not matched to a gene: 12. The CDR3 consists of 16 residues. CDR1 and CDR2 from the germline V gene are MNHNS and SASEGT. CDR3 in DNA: TGTGCCAGCAGTGAAGTTCTCCGGACTAGCGGGAGAGGCGCGTTCTTC. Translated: CASSEVLRTSGRGAFF.

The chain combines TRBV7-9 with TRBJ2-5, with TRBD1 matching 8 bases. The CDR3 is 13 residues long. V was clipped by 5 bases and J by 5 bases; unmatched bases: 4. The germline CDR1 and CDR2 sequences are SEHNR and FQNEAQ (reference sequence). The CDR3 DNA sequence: TGTGCCAGCAGCCGGACAGGGCGGGAGACCCAGTACTTC. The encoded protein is CASSRTGRETQYF. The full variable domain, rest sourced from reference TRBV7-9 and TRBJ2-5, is DTGVSQNPRHKITKRGQNVTFRCDPISEHNRLYWYRQTLGQGPEFLTYFQNEAQLEKSRLLSDRFSAERPKGSFSTLEIQRTEQGDSAMYLCASSRTGRETQYFGPGTRLLVL.

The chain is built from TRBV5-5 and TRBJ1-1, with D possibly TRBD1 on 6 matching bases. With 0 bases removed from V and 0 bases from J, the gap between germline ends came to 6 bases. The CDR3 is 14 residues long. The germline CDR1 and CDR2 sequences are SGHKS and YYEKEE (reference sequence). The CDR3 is CASSLEGVNTEAFF. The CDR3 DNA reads TGTGCCAGCAGCTTGGAGGGGGTGAACACTGAAGCTTTCTTT.

In DNA form, the CDR3 reads TGTGCCACCCTATCGGAAGACTGGACAGCCTTCTATGGCTACACCTTC. Translated: CATLSEDWTAFYGYTF. The rearrangement joins TRBV28 to TRBJ1-2, with D possibly TRBD1 on 6 matching bases. The CDR3 loop spans 16 amino acids. The V end lost 10 bases, the J end lost 4 bases, and 25 bases lay between the germline ends. CDR1 and CDR2 from the germline V gene are MDHEN and SYDVKM.

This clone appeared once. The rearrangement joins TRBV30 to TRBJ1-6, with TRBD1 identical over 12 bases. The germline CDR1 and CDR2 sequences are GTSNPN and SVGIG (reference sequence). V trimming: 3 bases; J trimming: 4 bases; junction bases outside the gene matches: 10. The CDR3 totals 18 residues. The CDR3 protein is CAWRGGQGARTYNSPLHF. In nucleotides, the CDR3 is TGTGCCTGGAGGGGGGGACAGGGGGCGCGAACATATAATTCACCCCTCCACTTT.

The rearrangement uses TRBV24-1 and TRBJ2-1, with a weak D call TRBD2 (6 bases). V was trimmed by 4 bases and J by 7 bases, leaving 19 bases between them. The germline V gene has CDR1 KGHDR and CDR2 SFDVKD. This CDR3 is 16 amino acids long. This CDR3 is CATSDRDWGSLNEQFF. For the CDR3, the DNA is TGTGCCACCAGTGACCGGGACTGGGGTTCCCTAAATGAGCAGTTCTTC.

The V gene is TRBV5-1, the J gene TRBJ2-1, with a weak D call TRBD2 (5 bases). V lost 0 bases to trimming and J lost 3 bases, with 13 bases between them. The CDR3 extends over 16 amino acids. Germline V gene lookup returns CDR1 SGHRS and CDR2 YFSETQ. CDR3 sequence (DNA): TGCGCCAGCAGCTTGGATACGGGAACGGTCTACAATGAGCAGTTCTTC. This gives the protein CASSLDTGTVYNEQFF.

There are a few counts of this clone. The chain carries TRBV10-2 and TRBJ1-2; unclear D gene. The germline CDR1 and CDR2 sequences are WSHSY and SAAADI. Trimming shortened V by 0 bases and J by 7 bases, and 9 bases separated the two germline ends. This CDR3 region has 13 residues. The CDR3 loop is CASSESVGVGYTF. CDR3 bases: TGCGCCAGCAGTGAGTCTGTCGGGGTTGGCTACACCTTC.

The CDR3 reads CASSTMQAGNTEAFF. CDR3 sequence (DNA): TGTGCCAGCAGTACTATGCAGGCGGGGAACACTGAAGCTTTCTTT. This sequence joins TRBV28 and TRBJ1-1; D unresolved. The CDR3 spans 15 residues. Per germline, CDR1 MDHEN and CDR2 SYDVKM. Trimming took off 5 bases at V and 1 base at J, with 14 bases between the two ends.

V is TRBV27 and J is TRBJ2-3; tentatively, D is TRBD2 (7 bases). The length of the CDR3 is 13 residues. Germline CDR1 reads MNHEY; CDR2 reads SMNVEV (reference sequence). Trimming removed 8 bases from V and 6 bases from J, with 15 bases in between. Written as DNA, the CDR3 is TGTGCCAGCCCCTGCGGGGGCTCGGATACGCAGTATTTT. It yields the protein CASPCGGSDTQYF.